This paragraph covers one T cell receptor beta chain sequence. This sample was included in a study of OX40 agonist ivuxolimab in advanced cancers. TCRdb's copy holds only in-frame clones and misses some; the assay was immunoSEQ multiplex PCR. The profile covers about 34,000 clones, with around 80% appearing a single time and around 9.9% taken by the ten largest. Germline CDR1 is ENHRY and CDR2 is SYGVKD. V gave up 10 bases and J gave up 0 bases, with 16 bases separating them. This CDR3 is 15 amino acids long. The input for sequencing was CD4+ or CD8+ T cells sorted from blood, taken in a trial of the OX40 agonist ivuxolimab. The TCR comes from an adult with an advanced solid tumor such as melanoma, head and neck, liver or kidney cancer. This chain joins TRBV10-3 and TRBJ1-3; D remains unclear. This CDR3 reads CATNGDIHSGNTIYF. The DNA for the CDR3 is TGTGCCACCAATGGGGATATACACTCTGGAAACACCATATATTTT.